Reported below is one T cell receptor (beta chain). Its antigen is still unknown. These data originate in a study of cytomegalovirus exposure and HLA in healthy donors. Study-wide points: The study listed roughly 160 cytomegalovirus-associated TCR beta chains.

The CDR3 sequence is 12 residues long. Trimming removed 5 bases from V and 1 base from J, with 7 bases in between. Germline CDR1 reads SGHKS; CDR2 reads YYEKEE (reference sequence). PCR involved 60 Vbeta and 13 Jbeta primers. Data came from immunoSEQ multiplex PCR; TCRdb stores just in-frame clones and leaves some out. Of about 140,000 clones in the sample, around 72% were seen once. This sequence originates from a man between 35 and 55 years old in good health and CMV-seronegative. Specimen: PBMCs. The chain couples TRBV5-5 to TRBJ2-7; D perhaps matches TRBD1 (5 bases). CDR3 DNA: TGTGCCAGCAGTTCAGGGTCCTACGAGCAGTACTTC. Protein sequence: CASSSGSYEQYF.